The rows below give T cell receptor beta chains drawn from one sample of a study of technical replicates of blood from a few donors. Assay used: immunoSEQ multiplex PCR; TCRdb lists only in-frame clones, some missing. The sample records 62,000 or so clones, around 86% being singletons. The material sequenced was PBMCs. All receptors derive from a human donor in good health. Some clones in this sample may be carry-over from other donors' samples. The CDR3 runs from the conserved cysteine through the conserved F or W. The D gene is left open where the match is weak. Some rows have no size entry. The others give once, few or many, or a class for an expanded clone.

CDR3 DNA: TGCGCCAGCAGTGAGGAAGGACAGGGATGCAATCAGCCCCAGCATTTT
CDR3 protein: CASSEEGQGCNQPQHF
V gene: TRBV10-1
J gene: TRBJ1-5
clone size: -
D gene: TRBD1

CDR3 DNA: TGTGCTAGTGGTTTCGGGACAGGGGCTGACAATCAGCCCCAGCATTTT
CDR3 protein: CASGFGTGADNQPQHF
V gene: TRBV12-5
J gene: TRBJ1-5
clone size: -
D gene: TRBD1

CDR3 DNA: TGCAGCGTTCGGGACTACTCCTACAATGAGCAGTTCTTC
CDR3 protein: CSVRDYSYNEQFF
V gene: TRBV29-1
J gene: TRBJ2-1
clone size: -
D gene: TRBD2

CDR3 DNA: TGTGCCAGCAGTTTGTCGGGGGATACGCAGTATTTT
CDR3 protein: CASSLSGDTQYF
V gene: TRBV27
J gene: TRBJ2-3
clone size: -
D gene: -

CDR3 DNA: TGTGCCAGCATGCGTGGCTCCTACAATGAGCAGTTCTTC
CDR3 protein: CASMRGSYNEQFF
V gene: TRBV28
J gene: TRBJ2-1
clone size: -
D gene: -

CDR3 DNA: TGTGCCAGCAGCTTAGTGCAGGCCGGGGAGCTGTTTTTT
CDR3 protein: CASSLVQAGELFF
V gene: TRBV11-2
J gene: TRBJ2-2
clone size: few
D gene: -

CDR3 DNA: TGTGCCAGCAGCCAAGCGTCCTCAGGGCAGGGTGAAAGCAATCAGCCCCAGCATTTT
CDR3 protein: CASSQASSGQGESNQPQHF
V gene: TRBV14
J gene: TRBJ1-5
clone size: -
D gene: -

CDR3 DNA: TGTGCCAGTAGTCCGGACCTCCCACTAGCGGGAGTAAGCGAGCAGTACTTC
CDR3 protein: CASSPDLPLAGVSEQYF
V gene: TRBV19
J gene: TRBJ2-7
clone size: -
D gene: TRBD2

CDR3 DNA: TGTGCCAGCAGCTTAGGATCGGGTTACGAGCAGTACTTC
CDR3 protein: CASSLGSGYEQYF
V gene: TRBV7-9
J gene: TRBJ2-7
clone size: -
D gene: -

CDR3 DNA: TGTGCCAGCAGCTCGGGACAGGGATTGAACACTGAAGCTTTCTTT
CDR3 protein: CASSSGQGLNTEAFF
V gene: TRBV7-6
J gene: TRBJ1-1
clone size: -
D gene: TRBD1

CDR3 DNA: TGTGCCATCTCGGAGGGGCCCGTGAACACTGAAGCTTTCTTT
CDR3 protein: CAISEGPVNTEAFF
V gene: TRBV10-3
J gene: TRBJ1-1
clone size: -
D gene: -

CDR3 DNA: TGCGCCAGCAGTGACGAACTAGCGGGCTACAATGAGCAGTTCTTC
CDR3 protein: CASSDELAGYNEQFF
V gene: TRBV10-1
J gene: TRBJ2-1
clone size: -
D gene: TRBD2

CDR3 DNA: TGTGCCAGCAGCTTTAGGACAGGGGCGCGTGAGCAGTACTTC
CDR3 protein: CASSFRTGAREQYF
V gene: TRBV7-8
J gene: TRBJ2-7
clone size: -
D gene: TRBD1

CDR3 DNA: TGTGCCAGCAGTTTTCTATCGGCAGGCAACAATGAGCAGTTCTTC
CDR3 protein: CASSFLSAGNNEQFF
V gene: TRBV7-9
J gene: TRBJ2-1
clone size: -
D gene: -

CDR3 DNA: TGTGCCAGCAGCCAAGCAGGGGGCGCCGCAGATACGCAGTATTTT
CDR3 protein: CASSQAGGAADTQYF
V gene: TRBV4-2
J gene: TRBJ2-3
clone size: -
D gene: TRBD1

CDR3 DNA: TGTGCCAGCAGTATCGAGCGGATACCACAAGATACGCAGTATTTT
CDR3 protein: CASSIERIPQDTQYF
V gene: TRBV7-8
J gene: TRBJ2-3
clone size: -
D gene: -

CDR3 DNA: TGTGCCAAAACAACACAGGGTATCGCCTACGAGCAGTACTTC
CDR3 protein: CAKTTQGIAYEQYF
V gene: TRBV10-3
J gene: TRBJ2-7
clone size: -
D gene: -

CDR3 DNA: TGTGCCTGGAGTCACCCCGGGAGAGCTAACTATGGCTACACCTTC
CDR3 protein: CAWSHPGRANYGYTF
V gene: TRBV30
J gene: TRBJ1-2
clone size: -
D gene: -

CDR3 DNA: TGTGCCAGCAGCGCAAAGGCGGTTACTAACACCGGGGAGCTGTTTTTT
CDR3 protein: CASSAKAVTNTGELFF
V gene: TRBV9
J gene: TRBJ2-2
clone size: -
D gene: -

CDR3 DNA: TGTGCCAGCAGCTTAGGAACAGGGGGCAACACTGAAGCTTTCTTT
CDR3 protein: CASSLGTGGNTEAFF
V gene: TRBV7-2
J gene: TRBJ1-1
clone size: -
D gene: TRBD1

CDR3 DNA: TGTGCCAGCAGCTCCCGGCGGTCTGGTCTTGGCTACACCTTC
CDR3 protein: CASSSRRSGLGYTF
V gene: TRBV7-2
J gene: TRBJ1-2
clone size: -
D gene: -

CDR3 DNA: TGTGCCAGCAGTGGAAGGACAGCGGAAAGATACAATGAGCAGTTCTTC
CDR3 protein: CASSGRTAERYNEQFF
V gene: TRBV2
J gene: TRBJ2-1
clone size: -
D gene: -